This T cell receptor (beta chain) was sequenced for a study of cytomegalovirus exposure and HLA in healthy donors. Use of 60 Vbeta and 13 Jbeta primers characterized the PCR. The data were produced by immunoSEQ multiplex PCR, yet TCRdb's version contains in-frame clones alone and is incomplete. The repertoire consists of under 150,000 clones, with roughly 80% occurring once and the leading ten covering around 4.9%. General study points: One later analysis reportedly identified an Asian-associated ancestry cluster that showed fewer N-insertions than the approximately 700-donor mean. One variant, a missense change in DCLRE1C, was linked in a later analysis to TCR beta V- and J-gene trimming.

Healthy bone marrow donors formed the donor group. Trimming at V came to 4 bases and at J to 2 bases, leaving 6 bases not matched to a gene. Germline V CDR1 and CDR2: SQVTM, ANQGSEA. The CDR3 contains 14 residues. This clone was counted a few times. As yet, its antigen is unknown. The receptor comes from a male donor in good health and CMV-seronegative. V and J are TRBV29-1 and TRBJ2-5; 8 bases line up with TRBD2. The source material was PBMCs. Written as DNA, the CDR3 is TGCAGCGTTGGTAAGGGACTAGGACAAGAGACCCAGTACTTC. This encodes CSVGKGLGQETQYF.